The next 26 T cell receptor beta chains were all read from a single sample in a study of T cells in Graves' hyperthyroidism and ophthalmopathy. Template material for amplifying TCR beta CDR3 regions consisted of RNA transcripts. An initial round of RT-PCR targeting the TCR CDR3 relied on the HTBI primer set. Using its own MiXCR run on the multiplex PCR reads, TCRdb lists one record per CDR3 protein. This table has some 760,000 distinct CDR3 sequences, about 15% appearing once. Sequenced sample: blood. These TCRs come from a woman under 30 with Graves' hyperthyroidism.

This clonotype was counted once. This could be a read error, since a much larger clone is one nucleotide away. The chain uses TRBV6-4 and TRBJ2-2, with no clear D. The CDR3 length is 13 residues. CDR1 and CDR2 from the germline V gene are MRHNA and SNTAGT. The DNA of the CDR3 is TGTGCCAGAAGTGATAAGGGTAACGGGGAGCTGTTTTTT. Translating it yields CARSDKGNGELFF.

At least ten counts were recorded for this clonotype. CDR3 nucleotide sequence: TGCGCCAGCAGCTTGGACCCGGGGTTGGCCTATGGCTACACCTTC. Translation: CASSLDPGLAYGYTF. The chain is built from TRBV5-1 and TRBJ1-2; D gene ambiguous. Deletions cut 0 bases from V and 4 bases from J, with 13 bases between. Germline V gene lookup returns CDR1 SGHRS and CDR2 YFSETQ. The CDR3 length is 15 residues.

This clonotype appeared a few times. The V and J genes are TRBV7-9 and TRBJ2-2; D is uncertain. Germline CDR1 SEHNR, CDR2 FQNEAQ (reference sequence). The CDR3 totals 15 residues. Trimming pared 5 bases from V and 1 base from J, leaving 11 bases between. The CDR3 loop reads CASSLVPLNTGELFF. The CDR3 region has the DNA TGTGCCAGCAGCCTTGTCCCTTTGAACACCGGGGAGCTGTTTTTT.

This clonotype has just a few counts. Mismatch with germline at one junction end may stem from a read error. This sequence joins TRBV2 and TRBJ1-1, with a possible D match to TRBD1 (5 bases). In germline, CDR1 is SNHLY, CDR2 FYNNEI. CDR3 length: 13 residues. The CDR3 coding sequence is TGTGCCAGCAGTCAGGGTTGGAACACTGAAACTTTCTTT. Residues: CASSQGWNTETFF.

This clonotype was found a few times. This chain joins TRBV7-9 and TRBJ2-1; 7 bases line up with TRBD2. This CDR3 is 14 amino acids long. V lost 4 bases, J lost 2 bases, and 2 bases stayed unmatched. Germline V gene lookup returns CDR1 SEHNR and CDR2 FQNEAQ (reference sequence). CDR3: CASSWAGAYNEQFF. The DNA of the CDR3 is TGTGCCAGCAGCTGGGCGGGAGCCTACAATGAGCAGTTCTTC.

Remarks on this clonotype: This clone may be a read error of a much larger clone one base away. The chain employs TRBV27 and TRBJ2-1; D is undetermined. The J call is doubtful: the DNA matches TRBJ2-7 better. The CDR3 extends over 16 amino acids. CDR1 is MNHEY, CDR2 SMNVEV, per germline (reference sequence). The CDR3 is CASSLRPSSSYNEQYF. The CDR3 DNA sequence: TGTGCCAGCAGTTTACGACCGTCAAGCTCCTACAATGAGCAGTACTTC.

This clonotype has at least ten counts. This chain joins TRBV3-1 and TRBJ2-7; D is ambiguous. Germline CDR1 is LGHDT and CDR2 is YNNKEL (reference sequence). Trimming left V 0 bases short and J 2 bases short, with 8 bases between. There are 14 residues in the CDR3. The CDR3 DNA reads TGTGCCAGCAGCCAAGATTGGGGAACCTACGAGCAGTACTTC. Translated: CASSQDWGTYEQYF.

This clonotype was seen only a few times. The V gene is TRBV28, the J gene TRBJ2-1; 11 bases match TRBD1. The J segment lost 7 bases and the V segment lost 3 bases, leaving 5 bases of the junction unmatched. The length of the CDR3 is 15 residues. CDR1 and CDR2 from the germline V gene are MDHEN and SYDVKM. In DNA form, the CDR3 reads TGTGCCAGCAGTTTTGGGGGACAGGGGGGAAATGAGCAGTTCTTC. This translates into CASSFGGQGGNEQFF.

This clonotype was observed at least ten times. The chain has TRBV6-2 or TRBV6-3 and TRBJ2-2; D not resolved. This CDR3 contains 14 residues. V was shortened by 6 bases and J by 0 bases, with 8 bases between the two germline ends. Per the germline V gene, CDR1 is MNHEY and CDR2 is SVGEGT. The chain's CDR3 is CASSPMPNTGELFF. In DNA form, the CDR3 reads TGTGCCAGCAGCCCCATGCCGAACACCGGGGAGCTGTTTTTT.

In its sample, this clonotype was seen many times. V and J are TRBV7-9 and TRBJ2-1; 13 positions match TRBD2. The V gene end was trimmed by 4 bases and the J gene end by 7 bases; junction bases not matched to a gene: 10. CDR3 size: 17 residues. Germline V gives CDR1 SEHNR, CDR2 FQNEAQ (reference sequence). The CDR3 region is CASSSSRTSGRWNEQFF. CDR3 nucleotide sequence: TGTGCCAGCAGCTCCTCCAGGACTAGCGGGAGATGGAATGAGCAGTTCTTC.

This clonotype has at least ten counts. This chain connects TRBV27 to TRBJ2-2; D is unclear. This CDR3 region has 16 residues. Germline V lookup: CDR1 MNHEY, CDR2 SMNVEV (reference sequence). V was trimmed by 0 bases and J by 5 bases, leaving 13 bases between them. CDR3 amino acids: CASSLSPLGRTGELFF. The CDR3 DNA follows: TGTGCCAGCAGTTTATCCCCCCTTGGGCGGACCGGGGAGCTGTTTTTT.

This clonotype was seen ten or more times. The chain links TRBV7-9 to TRBJ1-2, with a weak D call TRBD1 (6 bases). In germline, CDR1 is SEHNR, CDR2 FQNEAQ (reference sequence). The V end lost 5 bases, the J end lost 8 bases, and 12 bases lay between the germline ends. The CDR3 is 12 amino acids. The CDR3 sequence is CASSVYRDGYTF. DNA for the CDR3: TGTGCCAGCAGCGTGTACAGGGACGGCTACACCTTC.

This clonotype appeared many times. The rearrangement joins TRBV12-3 or TRBV12-4 to TRBJ1-5; TRBD1 matches 8 bases. J lost 7 bases, V lost 4 bases, and 9 bases had no gene match. The CDR3 is made up of 15 amino acids. This chain's CDR3 is CASSSDREGGQPQHF. The CDR3 nucleotides read TGTGCCAGCAGTTCGGACAGGGAGGGAGGACAGCCCCAGCATTTT.

This clonotype was seen many times. The chain employs TRBV11-2 and TRBJ2-1; D gene ambiguous. Trimming took off 5 bases at V and 8 bases at J, with 7 bases between the two ends. Germline CDR1 SGHAT, CDR2 FQNNGV. CDR3 length equals 11 residues. In nucleotides, the CDR3 is TGTGCCAGCAGCGTCCGATATGAGCAGTTCTTC. Protein sequence: CASSVRYEQFF.

This clonotype has at least ten counts. CDR3: CAWTPARVGRPFF. The CDR3 DNA reads TGTGCCTGGACTCCCGCCCGGGTGGGGAGGCCATTCTTT. The chain uses TRBV30 and TRBJ1-1; D unclear. The CDR3 runs 13 residues. From germline, CDR1 is GTSNPN and CDR2 SVGIG (reference sequence). V was pared by 4 bases and J by 14 bases, with 23 bases between.

This clonotype was detected ten times or more. This rearrangement joins TRBV13 to TRBJ2-1; a weak D match, TRBD2 (7 bases). The CDR3 spans 15 residues. The germline V gene has CDR1 PRHDT and CDR2 FYEKMQ (reference sequence). The V end lost 5 bases, the J end lost 2 bases, and 13 bases lay between the germline ends. CDR3 residues: CASSGRGSPYNEQFF. DNA for the CDR3: TGTGCCAGCAGCGGGAGGGGGAGCCCCTACAATGAGCAGTTCTTC.

The sample holds many counts of this clonotype. The CDR3 DNA follows: TGTGCCAGCAGTTACTATACGGGAGACGGGGAGCTGTTTTTT. Its protein is CASSYYTGDGELFF. The chain combines TRBV6-5 with TRBJ2-2, with D perhaps matching TRBD2 (6 bases). This CDR3 region has 14 residues. CDR1 is MNHEY and CDR2 is SVGAGI in the germline V gene. Trimming stripped 1 base from V and 7 bases from J, with 10 bases between.

The sample holds many counts of this clonotype. The V and J genes are TRBV27 and TRBJ1-1; tentative D call: TRBD1 (5 bases). The CDR3 runs to 12 residues. Germline V lookup: CDR1 MNHEY, CDR2 SMNVEV (reference sequence). The V end was cut by 5 bases, the J end by 7 bases, with 11 bases between. In DNA form, the CDR3 reads TGTGCCAGCAGTCGTGGGGGGGTTGAAGCTTTCTTT. This sequence encodes CASSRGGVEAFF.

This clonotype was seen many times. The J gene is TRBJ2-5, the V gene TRBV7-9; D gene ambiguous. Trimming removed 1 base at V and 0 bases at J, with 9 bases between. In germline, CDR1 is SEHNR, CDR2 FQNEAQ (reference sequence). The CDR3 is made up of 15 amino acids. CDR3 in DNA: TGTGCCAGCAGCTTAGGACTTCTGTACCAAGAGACCCAGTACTTC. Translating gives CASSLGLLYQETQYF.

This clonotype was recorded many times. V is TRBV28 and J is TRBJ2-7; 8 nucleotides align to TRBD2. The CDR3 has 14 residues. Germline loops: CDR1 MDHEN, CDR2 SYDVKM. V lost 6 bases and J lost 0; bases outside the gene matches: 4. CDR3 protein: CASSFLAGSYEQYF. The CDR3 DNA follows: TGTGCCAGCAGCTTCCTAGCGGGCTCCTACGAGCAGTACTTC.

The chain carries TRBV6-6 and TRBJ2-6; D tentatively reads TRBD1 or TRBD2 (6 bases each). There are 17 residues in the CDR3. V lost 7 bases and J 0 bases, leaving 16 bases between the germline ends. The germline CDR1 and CDR2 sequences are MNHNY and SVGAGI (reference sequence). DNA of the CDR3: TGTGCCAGCACCGACGGGGGACACCGCTCTGGGGCCAACGTCCTGACTTTC. This translates into CASTDGGHRSGANVLTF.

This clonotype was observed at least ten times. The chain joins TRBV28 to TRBJ2-7; 7 bases align to TRBD1. Trimming removed 5 bases from V and 6 bases from J; junction bases left unmatched: 10. Germline values: CDR1 MDHEN, CDR2 SYDVKM. The CDR3 contains 14 residues. CDR3 region: CASSHDRVDGEQYF. Here the CDR3 DNA reads TGTGCCAGCAGTCACGACAGGGTAGATGGCGAGCAGTACTTC.

A few counts support this clonotype. This rearrangement joins TRBV28 to TRBJ2-3, with D perhaps TRBD2 (5 bases). The germline V gene has CDR1 MDHEN and CDR2 SYDVKM. V was cut by 4 bases and J by 1 base, with 12 bases left in between. This CDR3 is 15 amino acids long. The DNA of the CDR3 is TGTGCCAGCAGTTGGGAGAGGGCCCGCACAGATACGCAGTATTTT. It specifies CASSWERARTDTQYF.

This clonotype was seen ten or more times. The rearrangement uses TRBV28 and TRBJ2-1; 9 nucleotides agree with TRBD1. CDR3 length: 15 amino acids. The J segment lost 4 bases and the V segment lost 6 bases, leaving 7 bases of the junction unmatched. CDR1 and CDR2 from the germline V gene are MDHEN and SYDVKM. Written as DNA, the CDR3 is TGTGCCAGCAGCACGACAGGGGGGGGTTACAATGAGCAGTTCTTC. Translation: CASSTTGGGYNEQFF.

In its sample, this clonotype was seen many times. In nucleotides, the CDR3 is TGCGCCAGCAGCCAAGACACAGGGGAATCGTACTACGAGCAGTACTTC. Amino acid sequence: CASSQDTGESYYEQYF. V and J are TRBV4-1 and TRBJ2-7, with 7 bases fitting TRBD1. Germline V lookup: CDR1 MGHRA, CDR2 YSYEKL. The trim removed 0 bases at V and 3 bases at J, leaving 8 bases unmatched. The CDR3 runs 16 residues.

This clonotype has a handful of counts. This rearrangement joins TRBV18 to TRBJ1-1; D not resolved. The CDR3 spans 14 residues. V was trimmed by 4 bases and J by 6 bases, leaving 15 bases between them. Germline V gene sequence: CDR1 KGHSH, CDR2 LQKENI. CDR3 amino acids: CASSLSARWAEAFF. In DNA form, the CDR3 reads TGTGCCAGCTCACTTTCGGCCAGGTGGGCTGAAGCTTTCTTT.